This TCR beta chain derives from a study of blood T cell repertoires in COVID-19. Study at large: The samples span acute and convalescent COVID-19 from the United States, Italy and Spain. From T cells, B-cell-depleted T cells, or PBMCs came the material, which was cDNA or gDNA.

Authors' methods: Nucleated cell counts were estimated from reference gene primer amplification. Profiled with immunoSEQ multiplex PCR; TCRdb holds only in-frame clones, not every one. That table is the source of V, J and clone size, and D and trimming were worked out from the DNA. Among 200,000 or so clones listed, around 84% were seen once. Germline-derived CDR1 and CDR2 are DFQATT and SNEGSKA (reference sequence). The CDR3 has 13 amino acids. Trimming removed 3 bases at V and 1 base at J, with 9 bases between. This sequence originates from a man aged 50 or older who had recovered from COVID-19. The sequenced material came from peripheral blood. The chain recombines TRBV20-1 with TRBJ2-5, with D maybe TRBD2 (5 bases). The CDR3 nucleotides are TGCAGTGCTAGTTTGGACTTCCAAGAGACCCAGTACTTC. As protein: CSASLDFQETQYF.